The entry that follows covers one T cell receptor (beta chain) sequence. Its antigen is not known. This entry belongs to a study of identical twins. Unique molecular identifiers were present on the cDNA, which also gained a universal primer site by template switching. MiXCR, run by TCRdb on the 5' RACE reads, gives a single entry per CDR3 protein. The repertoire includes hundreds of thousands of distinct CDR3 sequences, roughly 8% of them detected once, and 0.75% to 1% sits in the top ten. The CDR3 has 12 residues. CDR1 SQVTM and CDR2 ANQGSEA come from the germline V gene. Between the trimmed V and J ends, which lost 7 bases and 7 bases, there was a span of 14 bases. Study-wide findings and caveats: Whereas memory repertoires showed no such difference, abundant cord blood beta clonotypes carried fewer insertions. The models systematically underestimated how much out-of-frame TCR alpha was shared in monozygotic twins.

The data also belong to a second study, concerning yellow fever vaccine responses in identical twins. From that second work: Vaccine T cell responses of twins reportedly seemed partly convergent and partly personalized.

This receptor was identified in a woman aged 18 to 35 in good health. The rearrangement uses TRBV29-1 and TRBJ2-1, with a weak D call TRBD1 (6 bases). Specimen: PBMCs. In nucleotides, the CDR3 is TGCAGCGCGAACCCCAGGGGAAATGAGCAGTTCTTC. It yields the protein CSANPRGNEQFF.